The sequence of this TCR beta chain was determined in a study of CD8+CD57+ T cells in acquired aplastic anemia. Study information: Around 3.5 ug was the average amount of DNA from sorted CD4+ and CD8+ cells.

Whole-study results and caveats: The CD8+ Simpson's diversity of patients and controls was not significantly different.

As to this clonotype: Its antigen is still unknown.

Investigators profiled TCR beta VDJ and CDR3 from genomic DNA template. TCRdb processed the reads anew with MiXCR; each CDR3 protein has one entry. The sample has 400,000 to 500,000 distinct CDR3 sequences, around 68% seen once; the top ten hold 3.5% to 4.5%. The V gene lost 5 bases and the J gene lost 0 bases, with 8 bases spanning the gap. CDR1 and CDR2 (germline): MNHNY, SVGAGI (reference sequence). There are 15 residues in the CDR3. The receptor's source is a human donor in good health, serving as a control. Sequencing was performed on sorted CD4+, CD8+, or CD8+CD57+ T cells (not recorded which) from PBMCs. The chain couples TRBV6-6 to TRBJ2-6, with D unclear. The CDR3 bases are TGTGCCAGCAGTCCATTCAACTCTGGGGCCAACGTCCTGACTTTC. It codes for CASSPFNSGANVLTF.